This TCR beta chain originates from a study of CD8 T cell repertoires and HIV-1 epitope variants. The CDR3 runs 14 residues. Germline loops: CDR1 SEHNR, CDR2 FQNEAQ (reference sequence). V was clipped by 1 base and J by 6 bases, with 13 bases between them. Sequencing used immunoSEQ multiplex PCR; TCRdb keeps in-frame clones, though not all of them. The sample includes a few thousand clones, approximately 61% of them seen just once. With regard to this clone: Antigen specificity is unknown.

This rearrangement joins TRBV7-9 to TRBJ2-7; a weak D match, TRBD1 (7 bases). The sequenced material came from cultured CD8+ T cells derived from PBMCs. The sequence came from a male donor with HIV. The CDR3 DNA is TGTGCCAGCAGCTTAGGACAGGGACTTCCCGAGCAGTACTTC. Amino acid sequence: CASSLGQGLPEQYF.